The following is a T cell receptor beta chain sequence with its context. No antigen is known for it. The sample comes from a study of shared clonotypes between healthy human individuals. General study results and limits: Naive subsets, compared against memory subsets, generally had larger estimated richness values.

Splitting of each subset's genomic DNA was done evenly across several immunoSEQ plates. Only in-frame clones appear in the TCRdb table, and some are missing; sequencing was by immunoSEQ multiplex PCR. The sample shows 850,000 to 1,100,000 clones, roughly 80% of them seen only once. CDR1 and CDR2 (germline): LNHDA, SQIVND (reference sequence). CDR3 size: 21 residues. V was clipped by 6 bases and J by 2 bases, with 32 bases between them. This sequence was found in a man younger than 30 in good health. Some clones in this sample may be carry-over from other donors' samples. The specimen was memory CD4+ T cells from PBMCs. Subset given: CD45RA-negative fraction. This chain connects TRBV19 to TRBJ1-3; perhaps TRBD1 as D (5 bases). CDR3 coding DNA: TGTGCCAGTAGCATGAGGGGTATAATTGCTGGACAACAAAGGGCTGGAAACACCATATATTTT. This translates into CASSMRGIIAGQQRAGNTIYF.